A single sample is the source of the 26 T cell receptor beta chains below, sequenced in a study of blood T cell repertoires in COVID-19. The data were produced by immunoSEQ multiplex PCR, yet TCRdb's version contains in-frame clones alone and is incomplete. The data contain about 250,000 clones, 65% to 90% of them singletons. Sequenced input: PBMCs or T cells enriched from blood (not recorded which). The origin of the receptors is a man aged 40-50 years who had recovered from COVID-19.

V gene TRBV5-5 combines with J gene TRBJ1-2; TRBD1 matches 7 bases. Losses at the gene ends were 4 bases for V and 7 bases for J; bases not matched to a gene: 10. The CDR3 has 14 amino acids. Germline loops: CDR1 SGHKS, CDR2 YYEKEE (reference sequence). Written as DNA, the CDR3 is TGTGCCAGCAGCCCGCCGACAGGGTCCAGTGGCTACACCTTC. It codes for CASSPPTGSSGYTF.

The chain uses TRBV5-8 and TRBJ1-1, with no clear D. Germline CDR1 SGHTS, CDR2 YDEGEE. This CDR3 comprises 15 residues. The germline V and J ends were trimmed by 1 base and 1 base, with 11 bases remaining between them. CDR3: CASSLYTGRNTEAFF. The CDR3 bases are TGTGCCAGCAGCTTGTATACGGGTCGGAACACTGAAGCTTTCTTT. Filled out from reference TRBV5-8 and TRBJ1-1, the complete variable domain reads EAGVTQSPTHLIKTRGQQATLRCSPISGHTSVYWYQQALGLGLQFLLWYDEGEERNRGNFPPRFSGRQFPNYSSELNVNALELEDSALYLCASSLYTGRNTEAFFGQGTRLTVV.

The chain joins TRBV7-9 to TRBJ2-7; 14 bases map to TRBD2. The CDR3 has 16 amino acids. The trim removed 5 bases at V and 2 bases at J, leaving 5 bases unmatched. Germline assignment: CDR1 SEHNR and CDR2 FQNEAQ (reference sequence). The chain's CDR3 is CASSKTSGRAPYEQYF. In DNA, the CDR3 is TGTGCCAGCAGCAAGACTAGCGGGAGGGCCCCCTACGAGCAGTACTTC. Based on the CDR3 plus reference TRBV7-9 and TRBJ2-7, the full variable domain is DTGVSQNPRHKITKRGQNVTFRCDPISEHNRLYWYRQTLGQGPEFLTYFQNEAQLEKSRLLSDRFSAERPKGSFSTLEIQRTEQGDSAMYLCASSKTSGRAPYEQYFGPGTRLTVT.

This clone was detected only once. This chain links TRBV6-5 with TRBJ2-1; 7 positions match TRBD2. The CDR3 loop spans 14 amino acids. Germline trimming cut 6 bases from V and 4 bases from J; bases unmatched to any gene: 6. Germline V gene lookup returns CDR1 MNHEY and CDR2 SVGAGI. CDR3 in DNA: TGTGCCAGCAGGGGAGCGGGGCGATACAATGAGCAGTTCTTC. This codes for CASRGAGRYNEQFF.

This clone was seen once. The chain has TRBV10-3 and TRBJ2-7, with 9 bases matching TRBD2. The CDR3 has 13 amino acids. Trimming removed 10 bases from V and 2 bases from J; junction bases left unmatched: 6. The germline gives CDR1 ENHRY, CDR2 SYGVKD. The CDR3 sequence: CATLAGHPYEQYF. CDR3 nucleotide sequence: TGTGCCACACTAGCGGGTCACCCCTACGAGCAGTACTTC.

This clone came up a few times. The rearrangement uses TRBV7-9 and TRBJ2-1; the match to TRBD2 covers 14 bases. CDR1 is SEHNR and CDR2 is FQNEAQ in the germline V gene (reference sequence). The CDR3 spans 18 residues. Losses at the gene ends were 4 bases for V and 3 bases for J; bases not matched to a gene: 8. The CDR3 DNA is TGTGCCAGCAGCTCTGGACTAGCGGGAGGCTACTACTACAATGAGCAGTTCTTC. Translating gives CASSSGLAGGYYYNEQFF.

The chain recombines TRBV6-4 with TRBJ2-1, with TRBD2 identical over 10 bases. J was trimmed by 10 bases and V by 5 bases; bases with no gene match: 14. The CDR3 length is 16 residues. CDR1 is MRHNA, CDR2 SNTAGT, per germline. CDR3 DNA sequence: TGTGCCAGCAGTAATAACACGGGACTAGCGACGGAGGAGCAGTTCTTC. This translates into CASSNNTGLATEEQFF.

The chain is built from TRBV10-3 and TRBJ2-7; 10 bases are a match to TRBD2. The CDR3 is 15 residues long. The germline CDR1 and CDR2 sequences are ENHRY and SYGVKD. V was pared by 10 bases and J by 0 bases, with 9 bases of the junction left unmatched. CDR3 nucleotides: TGTGCCACGAGGACTAGCGGAGATAGCTCCTACGAGCAGTACTTC. It is translated as CATRTSGDSSYEQYF.

The chain joins TRBV18 to TRBJ2-3, with D possibly matching TRBD1 (5 bases). Germline values: CDR1 KGHSH, CDR2 LQKENI. V lost 0 bases, J lost 6 bases, and 10 bases lay in between. The CDR3 consists of 14 residues. CDR3 sequence reads: CASSPPGPTDTQYF. The CDR3 nucleotides read TGTGCCAGCTCACCACCGGGGCCGACGGATACGCAGTATTTT.

The chain carries TRBV12-3 or TRBV12-4 and TRBJ2-5, with 7 positions matching TRBD1. V dropped 5 bases and J dropped 9; count of bases not matched to a gene: 9. The CDR3 sequence is 13 residues long. DNA of the CDR3: TGTGCCAGCAGTCCTCTAGACAGGGCGGCCCAGTACTTC. Translating gives CASSPLDRAAQYF.

The chain links TRBV7-2 to TRBJ1-3, with unresolved D. The germline CDR1 and CDR2 sequences are SGHTA and FQGNSA. V was pared by 1 base and J by 0 bases, with 10 bases between. The CDR3 spans 16 residues. The chain's CDR3 is CASSLDAGNSGNTIYF. The CDR3 coding sequence is TGTGCCAGCAGCTTAGACGCGGGGAACTCTGGAAACACCATATATTTT.

V usage is TRBV5-1 and J usage is TRBJ1-2; TRBD1 matches 7 bases. Germline CDR1 and CDR2: SGHRS and YFSETQ. This CDR3 is built from 12 residues. V was pared by 5 bases and J by 5 bases, with 3 bases of the junction left unmatched. In nucleotides, the CDR3 is TGCGCCAGCAGGCCGGGACAGTATGGCTACACCTTC. This codes for CASRPGQYGYTF.

The chain joins TRBV10-3 to TRBJ1-4, with D tentatively TRBD1 (5 bases). The CDR3 runs 13 residues. The germline gives CDR1 ENHRY, CDR2 SYGVKD. V shed 7 bases and J shed 4 bases, with 10 bases lying between them. CDR3 sequence: CAITPGDNEKLFF. In DNA form, the CDR3 reads TGTGCCATCACACCGGGGGATAATGAAAAACTGTTTTTT.

The rearrangement links TRBV19 to TRBJ1-4, with D perhaps matching TRBD1 (5 bases). Germline CDR1 reads LNHDA; CDR2 reads SQIVND (reference sequence). V was pared by 5 bases and J by 0 bases, with 19 bases between. There are 18 residues in the CDR3. CDR3 nucleotide sequence: TGTGCCAGTAGTCTTCCGGGGGGGGAGATCACAACTAATGAAAAACTGTTTTTT. This translates into CASSLPGGEITTNEKLFF.

This chain connects TRBV15 to TRBJ2-1; TRBD1 matches 10 bases. This CDR3 contains 14 residues. The ends lost 3 bases at V and 8 bases at J; junction bases unmatched: 4. From germline, CDR1 is LNHNV and CDR2 YYDKDF (reference sequence). CDR3 in amino acids: CATSRRTGGDEQFF. CDR3 bases: TGTGCCACCAGCAGGCGGACAGGGGGTGATGAGCAGTTCTTC.

This chain joins TRBV28 and TRBJ1-1, with no clear D. CDR3 size: 14 residues. V was shortened by 5 bases and J by 10 bases, with 20 bases between the two germline ends. From germline, CDR1 is MDHEN and CDR2 SYDVKM. CDR3 DNA sequence: TGTGCCAGCAGTCCGTCGGGTGTGGTTCGTTCAGCTTTCTTT. It encodes CASSPSGVVRSAFF. Filled out from reference TRBV28 and TRBJ1-1, the complete variable domain reads DVKVTQSSRYLVKRTGEKVFLECVQDMDHENMFWYRQDPGLGLRLIYFSYDVKMKEKGDIPEGYSVSREKKERFSLILESASTNQTSMYLCASSPSGVVRSAFFGQGTRLTVV.

The J gene is TRBJ2-3, the V gene TRBV20-1; D is ambiguous. Germline assignment: CDR1 DFQATT and CDR2 SNEGSKA (reference sequence). The CDR3 contains 11 residues. Trimming left V 1 base short and J 4 bases short, with 3 bases between. The CDR3 DNA reads as TGCAGTGCTAGAGCCGCAGATACGCAGTATTTT. Protein sequence: CSARAADTQYF.

The rearrangement uses TRBV9 and TRBJ2-1; D is unclear. Germline V gene lookup returns CDR1 SGDLS and CDR2 YYNGEE. V gave up 0 bases and J gave up 0 bases, with 7 bases separating them. The CDR3 covers 15 residues. In DNA form, the CDR3 reads TGTGCCAGCAGCGTAGTTGAGGACTCCTACAATGAGCAGTTCTTC. Translation: CASSVVEDSYNEQFF. The full variable domain, in which reference TRBV9 and TRBJ2-1 provide the parts outside the CDR3, is DSGVTQTPKHLITATGQRVTLRCSPRSGDLSVYWYQQSLDQGLQFLIQYYNGEERAKGNILERFSAQQFPDLHSELNLSSLELGDSALYFCASSVVEDSYNEQFFGPGTRLTVL.

The chain has TRBV5-1 and TRBJ2-7; 7 bases align to TRBD2. J lost 0 bases, V lost 7 bases, and 7 bases had no gene match. Germline CDR1 reads SGHRS; CDR2 reads YFSETQ. This CDR3 has 14 residues. The DNA of the CDR3 is TGCGCCAGCGGGAGGGCGGCGAGCTCCTACGAGCAGTACTTC. It specifies CASGRAASSYEQYF.

The J gene is TRBJ2-7, the V gene TRBV27; no reliable D call. Trimming removed 2 bases from V and 6 bases from J, with 11 bases in between. The CDR3 consists of 13 residues. Germline loops: CDR1 MNHEY, CDR2 SMNVEV (reference sequence). As DNA, the CDR3 is TGTGCCAGCAGTTTAGGTCAGGTGAGCGAGCAGTACTTC. This gives the protein CASSLGQVSEQYF.

The rearrangement joins TRBV12-5 to TRBJ2-3, with D uncertain. The germline V gene encodes CDR1 LGHNT and CDR2 FRNRAP. V lost 5 bases to trimming and J lost 2 bases, with 5 bases between them. This CDR3 spans 12 amino acids. The CDR3 sequence is CASGQNTDTQYF. CDR3 nucleotides: TGTGCTAGTGGTCAGAACACAGATACGCAGTATTTT.

The CDR3 loop reads CASIIRAAGVRSYEQYF. In DNA, the CDR3 is TGTGCCAGCATTATTCGGGCGGCGGGAGTACGTTCCTACGAGCAGTACTTC. This chain uses TRBV6-4 with TRBJ2-7, with 7 bases matching TRBD2. With 7 bases clipped from V and 1 base from J, the junction kept 16 bases outside the gene matches. Germline CDR1 is MRHNA and CDR2 is SNTAGT. The length of the CDR3 is 17 residues.

In regard to this clone: Other DNA sequences from this sample encode an identical CDR3 as well. The V and J genes are TRBV28 and TRBJ1-2, with unresolved D. V was shortened by 3 bases and J by 2 bases, with 4 bases between the two germline ends. Germline V CDR1 and CDR2: MDHEN, SYDVKM. CDR3 length: 12 amino acids. The CDR3 loop reads CASSLRNYGYTF. The CDR3 DNA follows: TGTGCCAGCAGTTTGCGAAACTATGGCTACACCTTC.

The gene calls are TRBV9 and TRBJ1-1, with TRBD1 matching over 7 bases. The CDR3 length is 17 residues. Germline V gene data show CDR1 as SGDLS and CDR2 as YYNGEE. The J segment lost 0 bases and the V segment lost 4 bases, leaving 12 bases of the junction unmatched. The CDR3, as DNA: TGTGCCAGCAGCAATCCCTCTCCGGGACAGATGAACACTGAAGCTTTCTTT. Protein sequence: CASSNPSPGQMNTEAFF.

The chain links TRBV21-1 to TRBJ1-5; TRBD1, the table's D call, lacks a check against the DNA. TRBV21-1 is recorded as a pseudogene. The CDR3 contains 21 residues. DNA of the CDR3: TGTGCCAGCAGCAAACGGGACGCGTCGGGACAGGGGAGAGTTGGCAATCAGCCCCAGCATTTT. Its translation is CASSKRDASGQGRVGNQPQHF.

V and J are TRBV21-1 and TRBJ1-1; TRBD1 is taken as the D call from the table, unchecked against the DNA. TRBV21-1 is designated a pseudogene. The CDR3 loop spans 19 amino acids. The CDR3 region is CASSKIVGGQGVENTEAFF. The CDR3 nucleotides read TGTGCCAGCAGCAAAATTGTTGGTGGTCAGGGCGTCGAGAACACTGAAGCTTTCTTT.